One and the same sample provided the 8 T cell receptor beta chains below, sequenced in a study of blood T cell repertoires in COVID-19. The repertoire was sequenced with immunoSEQ multiplex PCR; TCRdb's copy has only in-frame clones and lacks some. The sample has about 110,000 clones, about 75% seen once. Input material: peripheral blood. The receptors stem from a woman over 75 with active or convalescent COVID-19.

This clone was detected once. V and J are TRBV5-1 and TRBJ2-1, with 16 bases identical to TRBD2. CDR1 and CDR2 (germline): SGHRS, YFSETQ. CDR3 length equals 17 residues. The V gene end was trimmed by 5 bases and the J gene end by 2 bases; junction bases not matched to a gene: 4. This CDR3 is CASRAGTSGRAYNEQFF. As DNA, the CDR3 is TGCGCCAGCAGGGCTGGGACTAGCGGGAGGGCCTACAATGAGCAGTTCTTC.

This chain uses TRBV7-8 with TRBJ1-2; 11 bases are shared with TRBD1. Germline V gene sequence: CDR1 SGHVS, CDR2 FQNEAQ. Trimming removed 5 bases from V and 8 bases from J; junction bases left unmatched: 10. This CDR3 contains 15 residues. This CDR3 reads CASSVLDRGLRGYTF. The CDR3 DNA reads as TGTGCCAGCAGCGTACTGGACAGGGGGCTCAGAGGCTACACCTTC.

The chain is built from TRBV15 and TRBJ2-2; 7 positions agree with TRBD2. V dropped 2 bases and J dropped 6; count of bases not matched to a gene: 6. Germline loops: CDR1 LNHNV, CDR2 YYDKDF (reference sequence). This CDR3 has 15 residues. In nucleotides, the CDR3 is TGTGCCACCAGCAGAACGGGAGGCCGCCCCGGGGAGCTGTTTTTT. This translates into CATSRTGGRPGELFF.

The chain uses TRBV9 and TRBJ2-2; D perhaps matches TRBD2 (6 bases). Germline V lookup: CDR1 SGDLS, CDR2 YYNGEE. V dropped 3 bases and J dropped 4 bases, with 16 bases sitting between them. The length of the CDR3 is 16 residues. CDR3 loop: CASSALRAGTTGELFF. The CDR3 DNA follows: TGTGCCAGCAGCGCCCTCAGGGCGGGGACCACCGGGGAGCTGTTTTTT.

The V call is TRBV5-8, the J call TRBJ2-5, with no clear D. The CDR3 runs 14 residues. V was pared by 2 bases and J by 0 bases, with 8 bases between. Germline V gene data show CDR1 as SGHTS and CDR2 as YDEGEE. CDR3 nucleotide sequence: TGTGCCAGCAGCTTAACAAGAAACCAAGAGACCCAGTACTTC. Translating it yields CASSLTRNQETQYF.

The chain uses TRBV11-3 and TRBJ2-1, with a weak D call TRBD1 (6 bases). Trimming cost V 5 bases and J 0 bases, with 11 bases left between them. This CDR3 comprises 15 residues. Germline assignment: CDR1 SGHNT and CDR2 YENEEA. The CDR3 spells CASSPRDTSYNEQFF. The CDR3 region has the DNA TGTGCCAGCAGCCCACGGGACACCTCCTACAATGAGCAGTTCTTC.

This chain joins TRBV30 and TRBJ1-2; D gene uncertain. This CDR3 is 14 amino acids long. Germline values: CDR1 GTSNPN, CDR2 SVGIG (reference sequence). V was clipped by 1 base and J by 0 bases, with 9 bases between them. The CDR3 nucleotides are TGTGCCTGGAGTGGAGTACTAACTAACTATGGCTACACCTTC. Translation gives CAWSGVLTNYGYTF.

The genes are TRBV3-1 (or the pseudogene TRBV3-2) and TRBJ2-1; D perhaps matches TRBD2 (5 bases). V dropped 4 bases and J dropped 7 bases, with 17 bases sitting between them. This CDR3 region has 15 residues. CDR1 is LGHDT and CDR2 is YNNKEL in the germline V gene (reference sequence). DNA of the CDR3: TGTGCCAGCAGCCGATGGGGAGTCTTTGTTAATGAGCAGTTCTTC. It yields the protein CASSRWGVFVNEQFF.